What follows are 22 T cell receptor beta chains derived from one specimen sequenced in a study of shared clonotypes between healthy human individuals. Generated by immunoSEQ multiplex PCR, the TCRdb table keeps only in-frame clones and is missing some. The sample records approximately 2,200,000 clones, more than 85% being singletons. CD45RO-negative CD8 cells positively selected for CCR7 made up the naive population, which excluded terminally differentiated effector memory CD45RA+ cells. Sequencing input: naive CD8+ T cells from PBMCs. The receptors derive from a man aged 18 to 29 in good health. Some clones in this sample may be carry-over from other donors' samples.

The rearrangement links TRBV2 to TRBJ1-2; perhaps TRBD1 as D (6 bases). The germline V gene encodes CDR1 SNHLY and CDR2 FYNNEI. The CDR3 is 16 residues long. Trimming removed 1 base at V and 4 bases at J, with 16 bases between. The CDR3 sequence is CASSEGSTGTSYGYTF. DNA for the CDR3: TGTGCCAGCAGTGAAGGCTCGACCGGGACATCCTATGGCTACACCTTC. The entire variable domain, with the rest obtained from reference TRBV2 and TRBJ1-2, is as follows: EPEVTQTPSHQVTQMGQEVILRCVPISNHLYFYWYRQILGQKVEFLVSFYNNEISEKSEIFDDQFSVERPDGSNFTLKIRSTKLEDSAMYFCASSEGSTGTSYGYTFGSGTRLTVV.

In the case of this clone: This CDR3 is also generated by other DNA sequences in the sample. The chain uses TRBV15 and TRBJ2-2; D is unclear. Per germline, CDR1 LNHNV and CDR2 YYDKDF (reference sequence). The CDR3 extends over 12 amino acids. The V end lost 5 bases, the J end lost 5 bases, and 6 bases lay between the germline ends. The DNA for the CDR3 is TGTGCCACCAGCCGTAGTACCGGGGAGCTGTTTTTT. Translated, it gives CATSRSTGELFF. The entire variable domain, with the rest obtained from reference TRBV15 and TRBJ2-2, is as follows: DAMVIQNPRYQVTQFGKPVTLSCSQTLNHNVMYWYQQKSSQAPKLLFHYYDKDFNNEADTPDNFQSRRPNTSFCFLDIRSPGLGDTAMYLCATSRSTGELFFGEGSRLTVL.

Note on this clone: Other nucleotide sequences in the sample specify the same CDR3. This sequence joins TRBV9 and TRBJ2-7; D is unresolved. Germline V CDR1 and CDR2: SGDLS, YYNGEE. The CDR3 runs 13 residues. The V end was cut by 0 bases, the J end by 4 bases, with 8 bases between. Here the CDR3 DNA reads TGTGCCAGCAGCGTAGCTAGTGAGTACGAGCAGTACTTC. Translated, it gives CASSVASEYEQYF.

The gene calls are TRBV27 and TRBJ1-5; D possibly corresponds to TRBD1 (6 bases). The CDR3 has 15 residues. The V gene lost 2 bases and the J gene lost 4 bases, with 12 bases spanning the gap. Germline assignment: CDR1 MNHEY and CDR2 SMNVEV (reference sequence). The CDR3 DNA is TGTGCCAGCAGTTTAGTCCCCGGACAGAATCAGCCCCAGCATTTT. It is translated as CASSLVPGQNQPQHF.

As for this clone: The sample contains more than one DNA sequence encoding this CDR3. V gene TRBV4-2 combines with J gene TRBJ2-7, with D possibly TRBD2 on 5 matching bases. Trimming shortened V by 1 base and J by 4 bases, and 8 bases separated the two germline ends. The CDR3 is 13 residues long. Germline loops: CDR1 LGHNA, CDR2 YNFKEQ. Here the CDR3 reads CASSQGGGYEQYF. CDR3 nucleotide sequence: TGTGCCAGCAGCCAAGGTGGAGGTTACGAGCAGTACTTC.

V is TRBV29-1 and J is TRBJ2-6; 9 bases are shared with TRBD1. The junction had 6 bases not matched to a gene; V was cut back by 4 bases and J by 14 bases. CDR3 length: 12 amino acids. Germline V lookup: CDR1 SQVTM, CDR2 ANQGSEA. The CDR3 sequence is CSVVSGQGILTF. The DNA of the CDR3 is TGCAGCGTTGTTTCGGGACAGGGAATCCTGACTTTC.

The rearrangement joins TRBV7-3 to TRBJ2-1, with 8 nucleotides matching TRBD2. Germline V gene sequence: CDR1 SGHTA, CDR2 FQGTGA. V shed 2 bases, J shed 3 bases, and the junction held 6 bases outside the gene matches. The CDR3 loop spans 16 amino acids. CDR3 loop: CASSLGTSSGYNEQFF. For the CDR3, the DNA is TGTGCCAGCAGCTTAGGGACTAGTTCCGGCTACAATGAGCAGTTCTTC.

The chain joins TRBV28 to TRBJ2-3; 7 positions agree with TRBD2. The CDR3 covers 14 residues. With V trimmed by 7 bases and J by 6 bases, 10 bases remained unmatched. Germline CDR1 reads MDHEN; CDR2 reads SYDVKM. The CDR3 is CASTGRAFSDTQYF. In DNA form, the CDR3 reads TGTGCCAGCACGGGGAGGGCCTTTTCGGATACGCAGTATTTT.

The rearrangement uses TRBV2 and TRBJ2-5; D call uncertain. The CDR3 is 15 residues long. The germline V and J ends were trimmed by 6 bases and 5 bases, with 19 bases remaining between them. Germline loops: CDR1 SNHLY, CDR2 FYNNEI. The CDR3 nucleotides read TGTGCCAGCAGCCAACCACCTACTGATGAGGAGACCCAGTACTTC. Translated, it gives CASSQPPTDEETQYF.

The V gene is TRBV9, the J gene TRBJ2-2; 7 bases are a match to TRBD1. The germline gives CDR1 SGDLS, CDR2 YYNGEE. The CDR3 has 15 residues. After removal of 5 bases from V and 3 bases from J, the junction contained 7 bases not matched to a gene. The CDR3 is CASRPPQGDTGELFF. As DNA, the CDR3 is TGTGCCAGCAGGCCCCCCCAGGGGGACACCGGGGAGCTGTTTTTT.

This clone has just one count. CDR3 in amino acids: CASSPRATGELFF. DNA for the CDR3: TGTGCCAGCAGCCCCCGAGCCACCGGGGAGCTGTTTTTT. This rearrangement joins TRBV5-4 to TRBJ2-2; D is uncertain. The CDR3 contains 13 residues. V was pared by 4 bases and J by 4 bases, with 8 bases between. Per the germline V gene, CDR1 is SGHNT and CDR2 is YYREEE (reference sequence).

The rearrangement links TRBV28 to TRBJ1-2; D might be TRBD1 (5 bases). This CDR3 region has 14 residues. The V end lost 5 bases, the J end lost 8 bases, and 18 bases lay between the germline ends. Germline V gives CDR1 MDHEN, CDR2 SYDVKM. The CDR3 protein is CASSPPAGLKGYTF. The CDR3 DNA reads TGTGCCAGCAGTCCACCCGCAGGGCTCAAAGGCTACACCTTC.

The CDR3 DNA reads as TGTGCCAGCAGCTCCCCTCACAGGGAAAACGAGCAGTACTTC. This codes for CASSSPHRENEQYF. The chain has TRBV7-9 and TRBJ2-7, with D maybe TRBD1 (6 bases). Germline V gene lookup returns CDR1 SEHNR and CDR2 FQNEAQ (reference sequence). This CDR3 spans 14 amino acids. V lost 4 bases and J 5 bases, leaving 15 bases between the germline ends.

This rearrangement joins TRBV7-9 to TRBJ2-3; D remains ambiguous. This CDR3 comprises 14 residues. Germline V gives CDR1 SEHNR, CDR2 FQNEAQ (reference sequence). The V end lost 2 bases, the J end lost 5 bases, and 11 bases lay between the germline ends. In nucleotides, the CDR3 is TGTGCCAGCAGCTTAATCAGGAACGGAGATACGCAGTATTTT. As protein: CASSLIRNGDTQYF. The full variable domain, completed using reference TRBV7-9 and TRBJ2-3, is DTGVSQNPRHKITKRGQNVTFRCDPISEHNRLYWYRQTLGQGPEFLTYFQNEAQLEKSRLLSDRFSAERPKGSFSTLEIQRTEQGDSAMYLCASSLIRNGDTQYFGPGTRLTVL.

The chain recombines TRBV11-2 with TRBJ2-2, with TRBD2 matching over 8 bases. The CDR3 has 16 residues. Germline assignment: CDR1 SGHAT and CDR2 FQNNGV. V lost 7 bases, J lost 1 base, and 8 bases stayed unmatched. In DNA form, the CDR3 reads TGTGCCAGCAACGCGGGGGGTATAGGGAACACCGGGGAGCTGTTTTTT. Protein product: CASNAGGIGNTGELFF.

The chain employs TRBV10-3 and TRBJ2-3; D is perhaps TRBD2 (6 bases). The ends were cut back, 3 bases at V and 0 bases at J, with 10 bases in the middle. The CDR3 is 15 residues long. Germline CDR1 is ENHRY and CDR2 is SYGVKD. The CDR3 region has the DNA TGTGCCATCAGTGACGCCGGGACTAGCACAGATACGCAGTATTTT. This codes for CAISDAGTSTDTQYF.

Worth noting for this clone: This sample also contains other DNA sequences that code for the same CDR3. The CDR3 protein is CASSSTENTEAFF. CDR3 in DNA: TGCGCCAGCAGCTCTACAGAGAACACTGAAGCTTTCTTT. This chain uses TRBV5-1 with TRBJ1-1; no clear D gene. The CDR3 contains 13 residues. V dropped 3 bases and J dropped 1 base, with 7 bases sitting between them. Germline-derived CDR1 and CDR2 are SGHRS and YFSETQ.

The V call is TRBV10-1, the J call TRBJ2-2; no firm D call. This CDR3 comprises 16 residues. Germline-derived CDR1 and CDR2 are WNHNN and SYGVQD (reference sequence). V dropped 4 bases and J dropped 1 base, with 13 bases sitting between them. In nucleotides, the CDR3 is TGCGCCAGCAGTGCCACGCGATCCATGAACACCGGGGAGCTGTTTTTT. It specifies CASSATRSMNTGELFF.

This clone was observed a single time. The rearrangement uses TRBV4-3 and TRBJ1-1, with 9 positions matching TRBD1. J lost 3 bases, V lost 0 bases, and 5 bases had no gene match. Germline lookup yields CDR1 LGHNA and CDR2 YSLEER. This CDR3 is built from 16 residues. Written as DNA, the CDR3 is TGCGCCAGCAGCCAAGAAGGGACAGGGCTTGACACTGAAGCTTTCTTT. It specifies CASSQEGTGLDTEAFF.

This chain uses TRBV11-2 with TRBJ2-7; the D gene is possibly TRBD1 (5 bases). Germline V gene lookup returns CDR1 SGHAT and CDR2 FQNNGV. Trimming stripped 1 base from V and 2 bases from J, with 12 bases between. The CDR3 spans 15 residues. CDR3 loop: CASSLGRMTAYEQYF. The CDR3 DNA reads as TGTGCCAGCAGCTTAGGTCGTATGACAGCCTACGAGCAGTACTTC.

The CDR3 DNA sequence: TGTGCCAGCACCCGGACGAGGGACAGTACCTACGAGCAGTACTTC. It translates to CASTRTRDSTYEQYF. The chain joins TRBV28 to TRBJ2-7; 7 bases are shared with TRBD1. Germline lookup yields CDR1 MDHEN and CDR2 SYDVKM. CDR3 size: 15 residues. Trimming removed 7 bases from V and 2 bases from J; junction bases left unmatched: 11.

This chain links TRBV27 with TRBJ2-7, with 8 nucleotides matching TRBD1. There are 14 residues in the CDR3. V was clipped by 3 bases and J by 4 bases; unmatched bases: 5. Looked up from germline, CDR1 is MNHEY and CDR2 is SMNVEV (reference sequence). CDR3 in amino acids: CASSLVRGPYEQYF. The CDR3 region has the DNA TGTGCCAGCAGTTTGGTCAGGGGGCCTTACGAGCAGTACTTC.